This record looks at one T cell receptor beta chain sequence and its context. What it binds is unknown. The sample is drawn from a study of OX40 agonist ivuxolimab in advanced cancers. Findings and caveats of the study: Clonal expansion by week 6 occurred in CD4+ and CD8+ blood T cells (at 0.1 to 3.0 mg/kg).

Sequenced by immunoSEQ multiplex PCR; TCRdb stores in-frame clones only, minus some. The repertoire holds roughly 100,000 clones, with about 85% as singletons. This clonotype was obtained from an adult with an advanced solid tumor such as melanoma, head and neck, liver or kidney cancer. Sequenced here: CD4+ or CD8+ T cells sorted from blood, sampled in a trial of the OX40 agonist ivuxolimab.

Written as DNA, the CDR3 is TGTGCCAGTGGACCGGGACAGGGAATATCCATTTCTAATGAAAAACTGTTTTTT. Protein product: CASGPGQGISISNEKLFF. The chain carries TRBV19 and TRBJ1-4; 9 bases agree with TRBD1. V lost 8 bases, J lost 3 bases, and 16 bases stayed unmatched. The CDR3 runs 18 residues. Germline V gene lookup returns CDR1 LNHDA and CDR2 SQIVND (reference sequence). Supplemented by reference TRBV19 and TRBJ1-4, the full variable domain reads DGGITQSPKYLFRKEGQNVTLSCEQNLNHDAMYWYRQDPGQGLRLIYYSQIVNDFQKGDIAEGYSVSREKKESFPLTVTSAQKNPTAFYLCASGPGQGISISNEKLFFGSGTQLSVL.